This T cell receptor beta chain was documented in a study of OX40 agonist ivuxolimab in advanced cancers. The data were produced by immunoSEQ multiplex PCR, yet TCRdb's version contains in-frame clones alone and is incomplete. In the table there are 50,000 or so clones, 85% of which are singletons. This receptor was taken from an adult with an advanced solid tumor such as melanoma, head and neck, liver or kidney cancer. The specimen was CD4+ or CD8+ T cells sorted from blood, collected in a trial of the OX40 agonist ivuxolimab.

CDR3 sequence (DNA): TGTGCCAGCAGTTACTCCCCACGGGGGGAGCAGTACTTC. Amino acid sequence: CASSYSPRGEQYF. This chain joins TRBV6-5 and TRBJ2-7; TRBD2 might be the D (6 bases). The length of the CDR3 is 13 residues. V gave up 0 bases and J gave up 7 bases, with 10 bases separating them. Per the germline V gene, CDR1 is MNHEY and CDR2 is SVGAGI.